Given below is one TCR beta chain in context. Its antigen remains unknown. Germline V CDR1 and CDR2: SGHRS, YFSETQ. V gave up 7 bases and J gave up 8 bases; unmatched junction bases: 4. This CDR3 is built from 13 residues. This record comes from a study of cytomegalovirus exposure and HLA in healthy donors. Findings and limits, study-wide: The dataset shows that most TCR sequences were rare, while some public TCRs occurred in many donors. Accounts indicate the classifier identified cytomegalovirus status with strong specificity and sensitivity. Associated with cytomegalovirus, according to the listing, were around 160 TCR beta chains.

Sequencing was performed with immunoSEQ multiplex PCR; in TCRdb, only in-frame clones are kept and a portion is missing. The sample has roughly 140,000 clones, around 87% seen once. Material for sequencing was PBMCs. The clonotype was recovered from a man younger than 35 in good health and CMV-seropositive. This chain joins TRBV5-1 and TRBJ2-4, with 12 bases fitting TRBD2. The CDR3 DNA follows: TGCGCCAGCTCTAGCGGGAGGGGGGACATTCAGTACTTC. It specifies CASSSGRGDIQYF.